This T cell receptor (beta chain) was sequenced during a study of identical twins. The CDR3 contains 11 residues. Germline CDR1 is DFQATT and CDR2 is SNEGSKA (reference sequence). cDNA molecules carried unique molecular identifiers, and template switching added a universal primer site. In TCRdb, the 5' RACE reads were re-called with MiXCR into one record per CDR3 protein. The table records fewer than 900,000 distinct CDR3 sequences, 21% of them present only once. These records were also assigned to another study, of T cells expressing NK-cell markers. From that study: In sorted CD3+CD56+NKG2C+, CD3+CD56+NKG2C- and CD3+CD56-NKG2C+ T cells, TCR beta repertoires were obtained. Just one sequenced donor of eight was HCMV-seronegative, while seven were seropositive.

Sequenced input: PBMCs. The V and J genes are TRBV20-1 and TRBJ2-1, with D unresolved. This receptor was taken from a woman aged 18-29 years in good health. The CDR3 DNA is TGCAGCCAATCGGCCTACAATGAGCAGTTCTTC. Translating gives CSQSAYNEQFF.